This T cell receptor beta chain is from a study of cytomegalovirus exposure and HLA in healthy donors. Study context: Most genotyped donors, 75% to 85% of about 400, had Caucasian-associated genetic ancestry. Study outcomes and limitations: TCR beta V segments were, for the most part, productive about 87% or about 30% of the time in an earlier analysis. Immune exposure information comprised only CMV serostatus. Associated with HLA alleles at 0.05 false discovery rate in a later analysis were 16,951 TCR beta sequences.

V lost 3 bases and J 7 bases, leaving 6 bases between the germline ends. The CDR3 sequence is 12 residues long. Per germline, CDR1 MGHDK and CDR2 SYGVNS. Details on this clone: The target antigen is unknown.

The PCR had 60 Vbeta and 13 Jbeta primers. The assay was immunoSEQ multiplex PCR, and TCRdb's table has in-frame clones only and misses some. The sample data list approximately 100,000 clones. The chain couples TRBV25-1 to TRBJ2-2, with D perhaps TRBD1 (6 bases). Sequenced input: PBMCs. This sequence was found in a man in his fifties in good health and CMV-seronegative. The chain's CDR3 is CASSDRGGELFF. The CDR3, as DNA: TGTGCCAGCAGTGACAGGGGCGGGGAGCTGTTTTTT. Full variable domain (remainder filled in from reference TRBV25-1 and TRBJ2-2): EADIYQTPRYLVIGTGKKITLECSQTMGHDKMYWYQQDPGMELHLIHYSYGVNSTEKGDLSSESTVSRIRTEHFPLTLESARPSHTSQYLCASSDRGGELFFGEGSRLTVL.